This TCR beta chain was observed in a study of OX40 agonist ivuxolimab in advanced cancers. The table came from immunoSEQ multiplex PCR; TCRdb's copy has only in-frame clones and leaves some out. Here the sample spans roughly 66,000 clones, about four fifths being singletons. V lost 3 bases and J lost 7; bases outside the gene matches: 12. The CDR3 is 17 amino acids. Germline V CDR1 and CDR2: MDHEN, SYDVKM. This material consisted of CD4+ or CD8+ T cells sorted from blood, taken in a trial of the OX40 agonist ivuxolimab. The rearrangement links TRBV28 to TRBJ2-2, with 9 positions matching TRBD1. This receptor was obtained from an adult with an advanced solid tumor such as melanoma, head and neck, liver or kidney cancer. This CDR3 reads CASSLSGTGYRVGELFF. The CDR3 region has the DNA TGTGCCAGCAGTTTGTCCGGGACAGGGTATCGTGTCGGGGAGCTGTTTTTT. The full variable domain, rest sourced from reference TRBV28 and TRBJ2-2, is DVKVTQSSRYLVKRTGEKVFLECVQDMDHENMFWYRQDPGLGLRLIYFSYDVKMKEKGDIPEGYSVSREKKERFSLILESASTNQTSMYLCASSLSGTGYRVGELFFGEGSRLTVL.